The sample holds a few counts of the clone carrying this TCR beta chain. Its antigen is not known. Germline V CDR1 and CDR2: MNHNS, SASEGT. The CDR3 length is 14 residues. The V end lost 1 base, the J end lost 2 bases, and 6 bases lay between the germline ends. The record originates from a study of vaccination effects on CD4 cells after COVID-19. Turning to the study itself: Each participant was given two doses of one vaccine (BNT162b2 or mRNA-1273).

Findings of the study overall: Few convalescent patients were studied, and early post-infection samples were lacking.

The protocol was immunoSEQ multiplex PCR, while the TCRdb copy is restricted to in-frame clones and leaves out a portion. This table holds 35,000 to 55,000 clones, under 80% found once. Prior to sequencing, the ViraFEST assay stimulated PBMC with viral peptide pools, which expanded the antigen-specific CD4+ T cells. The culture ran for nine to eleven days, and then CD4+ T cells were isolated. A positive SARS-CoV-2 PCR test fell between March and December 2020. Under 2.5 million PBMC were placed in each well, which was supplemented with roughly 10 IU/ml IL-2 and around 9.5 ug/ml peptides. Fresh IL-2-containing medium replaced half the medium on days 3 and 7.

This chain links TRBV6-1 with TRBJ1-3; D possibly corresponds to TRBD1 (6 bases). This specimen consisted of CD4+ T cells from PBMCs cultured with a peptide pool, obtained before COVID-19 vaccination. The clonotype originates from a human donor who had a prior SARS-CoV-2 infection. CDR3 sequence (DNA): TGTGCCAGCAGTGAAGGACAGGCTGGAAACACCATATATTTT. Its translation is CASSEGQAGNTIYF.